This passage covers 19 T cell receptor beta chains from one sample sequenced in a study of shared T cell receptors in the human thymus. Repertoires were generated with immunoSEQ multiplex PCR, while TCRdb's copy carries only in-frame clones and drops some. Of about 660,000 clones listed, approximately 87% are singletons. These data were also filed under a second study, of human thymus T cells.

Sequenced: thymocytes. These receptors were taken from a boy under three years old with a congenital heart defect.

This clone was seen once. The missing conserved phenylalanine or tryptophan at the end of this CDR3 makes a read error likely. Because the CDR3's place on the DNA is in doubt, the DNA is left out and the CDR3 is given as listed by TCRdb. The rearrangement joins TRBV5-7 to TRBJ2-7; the table's D call, TRBD1, was not checked against the DNA. TRBV5-7 counts as an open reading frame of uncertain function. The CDR3 contains 9 residues when both ends are counted. The CDR3 sequence is CASSLAGEA.

Details on this clone: One end of the junction does not line up with germline, which may come from a read error. The rearrangement uses TRBV28 and TRBJ1-5; 8 bases are shared with TRBD1. The V gene's germline CDR1 is MDHEN and CDR2 SYDVKM. This CDR3 is 16 amino acids long. CDR3 sequence: CASRSSRQGSKQPQHF. DNA for the CDR3: TGTGCCAGCAGGAGTTCCAGACAGGGGAGCAAGCAGCCCCAGCATTTT.

The chain links TRBV28 to TRBJ2-1; the D gene is possibly TRBD1 (6 bases). The germline V gene encodes CDR1 MDHEN and CDR2 SYDVKM. The CDR3 has 14 residues. The germline V and J ends were trimmed by 6 bases and 10 bases, with 19 bases remaining between them. CDR3 bases: TGTGCCAGCAGCAATTACAGGGTTAGTAAGGAGCAGTTCTTC. This codes for CASSNYRVSKEQFF.

In this sample, this clone turned up once. The chain joins TRBV14 to TRBJ2-1; 7 nucleotides align to TRBD1. CDR1 and CDR2 (germline): SGHDN, FVKESK. The V gene end was trimmed by 4 bases and the J gene end by 7 bases; junction bases not matched to a gene: 13. The CDR3 has 16 amino acids. In nucleotides, the CDR3 is TGTGCCAGCAGCCCCGACGGTGAGGGGGCGACTAATGAGCAGTTCTTC. It yields the protein CASSPDGEGATNEQFF.

V usage is TRBV4-3 and J usage is TRBJ2-7, with 7 positions matching TRBD1. Germline-derived CDR1 and CDR2 are LGHNA and YSLEER. The CDR3 runs to 15 residues. J was trimmed by 4 bases and V by 1 base; bases with no gene match: 7. This CDR3 is CASSQGEGQLYEQYF. CDR3 coding DNA: TGCGCCAGCAGCCAAGGAGAGGGACAGCTATACGAGCAGTACTTC.

A single count supports this clone. The J gene is TRBJ2-7, the V gene TRBV15; 8 bases align to TRBD1. CDR3 length: 15 residues. J gave up 4 bases and V 1 base, and 6 bases lay outside the gene matches. From germline, CDR1 is LNHNV and CDR2 YYDKDF (reference sequence). CDR3 sequence reads: CATSRGQGAIYEQYF. The CDR3 DNA reads TGTGCCACCAGCAGAGGGCAGGGGGCTATTTACGAGCAGTACTTC.

V usage is TRBV7-3 and J usage is TRBJ2-3; the D gene is possibly TRBD1 (5 bases). Germline lookup yields CDR1 SGHTA and CDR2 FQGTGA. The CDR3 contains 14 residues. Trimming left V 2 bases short and J 4 bases short, with 10 bases between. The CDR3 DNA follows: TGTGCCAGCAGCTTACCCAGGGCCCCAGATACGCAGTATTTT. It translates to CASSLPRAPDTQYF.

This chain joins TRBV6-5 and TRBJ2-7, with 8 bases that match TRBD1. Germline V gives CDR1 MNHEY, CDR2 SVGAGI. With V trimmed by 2 bases and J by 3 bases, 6 bases remained unmatched. The CDR3 runs 15 residues. CDR3 nucleotide sequence: TGTGCCAGCAGTTACGGGGGACAGGTTTACTACGAGCAGTACTTC. This gives the protein CASSYGGQVYYEQYF.

The V call is TRBV4-2, the J call TRBJ1-2; no firm D call. Germline V CDR1 and CDR2: LGHNA, YNFKEQ. With 1 base removed from V and 1 base from J, the gap between germline ends came to 7 bases. CDR3 size: 14 residues. In DNA form, the CDR3 reads TGTGCCAGCAGCCAAGCCGGGTTTAACTATGGCTACACCTTC. Amino acid sequence: CASSQAGFNYGYTF.

This clone has more than one count but fewer than ten. The chain links TRBV7-9 to TRBJ2-3; 11 nucleotides match TRBD2. J gave up 5 bases and V 3 bases, and 10 bases lay outside the gene matches. CDR1 and CDR2 from the germline V gene are SEHNR and FQNEAQ (reference sequence). The CDR3 spans 17 residues. Written as DNA, the CDR3 is TGTGCCAGCAGCTTCGGGGCTAGCGGGGGGTTGAGAGATACGCAGTATTTT. It encodes CASSFGASGGLRDTQYF.

The J gene is TRBJ1-5, the V gene TRBV6-1; TRBD1 agrees at 11 bases. The CDR3 contains 14 residues. Germline V gene sequence: CDR1 MNHNS, CDR2 SASEGT. J was trimmed by 5 bases and V by 10 bases; bases with no gene match: 7. The CDR3 protein is CATRAGQGDQPQHF. In nucleotides, the CDR3 is TGTGCCACACGGGCGGGACAGGGGGATCAGCCCCAGCATTTT.

This clone has just a few counts. The rearrangement links TRBV5-6 to TRBJ1-1, with D possibly matching TRBD1 (6 bases). From germline, CDR1 is SGHDT and CDR2 YYEEEE. Trimming took 1 base from V and 3 from J, leaving 10 bases between them. This CDR3 contains 14 residues. The CDR3 DNA reads as TGTGCCAGCAGCTTGACCTCAGGGGACACTGAAGCTTTCTTT. Its protein product is CASSLTSGDTEAFF.

The chain uses TRBV4-3 and TRBJ2-3, with D possibly matching TRBD1 (5 bases). V dropped 0 bases and J dropped 4 bases, with 17 bases sitting between them. This CDR3 is built from 17 residues. Germline values: CDR1 LGHNA, CDR2 YSLEER. The CDR3 reads CASSQESVARGPDTQYF. The CDR3 DNA reads as TGCGCCAGCAGCCAAGAATCAGTGGCTAGGGGCCCAGATACGCAGTATTTT.

The chain links TRBV5-1 to TRBJ1-4; TRBD1 is a possible D gene (5 bases). The V end was cut by 4 bases, the J end by 8 bases, with 18 bases between. This CDR3 has 15 amino acids. Germline V gives CDR1 SGHRS, CDR2 YFSETQ. The CDR3 DNA reads as TGCGCCAGCAGCCATCAGGGCCCCTCAGAGGAAAAACTGTTTTTT. Its protein is CASSHQGPSEEKLFF.

The chain carries TRBV28 and TRBJ1-1, with D perhaps TRBD1 (6 bases). Trimming removed 4 bases at V and 1 base at J, with 13 bases between. Looked up from germline, CDR1 is MDHEN and CDR2 is SYDVKM. This CDR3 region has 15 residues. The CDR3 protein is CASSSAGDPNTEAFF. CDR3 DNA: TGTGCCAGCAGTTCCGCAGGGGACCCGAACACTGAAGCTTTCTTT.

This chain connects TRBV30 to TRBJ1-4; D not certain. Germline CDR1 reads GTSNPN; CDR2 reads SVGIG (reference sequence). The CDR3 is 15 amino acids. The germline V and J ends were trimmed by 0 bases and 6 bases, with 14 bases remaining between them. CDR3 DNA: TGTGCCTGGAGTGTACCGGGGAGTCTATATGAAAAACTGTTTTTT. Protein: CAWSVPGSLYEKLFF.

The CDR3: CASSQVARGRGTYEQYF. The CDR3 region has the DNA TGTGCCAGCAGCCAAGTAGCGAGGGGCAGGGGGACCTACGAGCAGTACTTC. The chain joins TRBV14 to TRBJ2-7; TRBD1 aligns across 7 bases. Looked up from germline, CDR1 is SGHDN and CDR2 is FVKESK. The trim removed 1 base at V and 2 bases at J, leaving 11 bases unmatched. The CDR3 covers 17 residues.

The chain employs TRBV7-8 and TRBJ2-2; the D gene is possibly TRBD2 (5 bases). Germline CDR1 and CDR2: SGHVS and FQNEAQ. The CDR3 loop spans 19 amino acids. Trimming took 5 bases from V and 5 from J, leaving 27 bases between them. CDR3 residues: CASSPPNCEDSSGTGELFF. DNA for the CDR3: TGTGCCAGCAGCCCACCTAATTGTGAAGACTCCTCGGGGACCGGGGAGCTGTTTTTT.

The CDR3 spells CASSPPDTGGAEGPYEQYF. CDR3 sequence (DNA): TGTGCCAGCTCACCACCGGATACCGGGGGGGCCGAGGGTCCCTACGAGCAGTACTTC. This chain uses TRBV18 with TRBJ2-7, with 8 bases aligning to TRBD2. The CDR3 sequence is 19 residues long. Trimming took 0 bases from V and 2 from J; bases not matched to a gene: 15. Looked up from germline, CDR1 is KGHSH and CDR2 is LQKENI.